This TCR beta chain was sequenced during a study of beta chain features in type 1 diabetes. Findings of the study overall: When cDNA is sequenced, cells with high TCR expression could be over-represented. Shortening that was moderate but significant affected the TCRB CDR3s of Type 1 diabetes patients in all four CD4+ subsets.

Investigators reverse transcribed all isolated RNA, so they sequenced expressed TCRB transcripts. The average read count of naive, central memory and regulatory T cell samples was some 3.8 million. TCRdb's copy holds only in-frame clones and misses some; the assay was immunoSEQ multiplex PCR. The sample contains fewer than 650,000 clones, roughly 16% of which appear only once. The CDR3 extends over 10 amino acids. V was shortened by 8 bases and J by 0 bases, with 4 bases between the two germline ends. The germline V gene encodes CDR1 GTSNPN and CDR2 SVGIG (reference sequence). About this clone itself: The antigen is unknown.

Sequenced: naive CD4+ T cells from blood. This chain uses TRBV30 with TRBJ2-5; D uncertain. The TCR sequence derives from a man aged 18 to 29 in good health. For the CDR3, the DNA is TGTGCCGCCCACCAAGAGACCCAGTACTTC. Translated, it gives CAAHQETQYF.